These T cell receptor beta chains were read from a single sample in a study of blood T cell repertoires in COVID-19. Clones were read by immunoSEQ multiplex PCR, and TCRdb kept only the in-frame ones, dropping some. The table shows around 53,000 clones, with 90% to 95% occurring only once. The sequencing input was peripheral blood. These receptor sequences come from a human donor in a cohort sampled during active COVID-19. The CDR3 runs from the conserved cysteine through the conserved F or W. Fields, in order: V gene, J gene, CDR3 protein.

>TRBV2|TRBJ1-5
CASSEWEGQPQHF
>TRBV6-6|TRBJ2-2
CASSYGQQGTGELFF
>TRBV29-1|TRBJ2-5
CSVESPTQVRETQYF
>TRBV19|TRBJ1-6
CASSKNRDRDNSPLHF
>TRBV11-1|TRBJ1-1
CASSLTGTNTEAFF
>TRBV11-2|TRBJ1-1
CASSLAWGAEAFF
>TRBV15|TRBJ1-1
CATSREQSPTEAFF
>TRBV7-2|TRBJ1-2
CASSSPREVSYGYTF
>TRBV6-1|TRBJ1-2
CASSEFVVVLRGYTF
>TRBV11-2|TRBJ2-1
CASSPRGGSYNEQFF
>TRBV6-6|TRBJ2-2
CASSYWGGVGELFF
>TRBV7-9|TRBJ2-5
CASSLPSGLEETQYF
>TRBV12-1|TRBJ1-4
CASSFGVSRVGNEKLFF
>TRBV9|TRBJ2-1
CASRGNAGPVAEQFF
>TRBV3-1/TRBV3-2|TRBJ1-2
CASSHGPRGARSYTF
>TRBV2|TRBJ2-2
CASGRSPGSGELFF
>TRBV15|TRBJ2-1
CATSGGPSSYNEQFF
>TRBV9|TRBJ2-2
CASSVLTGPNTGELFF
>TRBV5-8|TRBJ1-2
CASSLASGSYGYTF
>TRBV5-1|TRBJ2-1
CASSLTTGSYNEQFF
>TRBV5-5|TRBJ2-3
CASSSKGTQGDTQYF
>TRBV5-6|TRBJ1-2
CASSLAGQSVYGYTF
>TRBV19|TRBJ2-7
CASSKQMTSSYEQYF
>TRBV27|TRBJ2-3
CASSLFAGMPTDTQYF
>TRBV7-8|TRBJ1-1
CASSQTGFTEAFF
>TRBV2|TRBJ2-5
CASRSQETQYF
>TRBV28|TRBJ1-1
CASSFDRGRGNTEAFF
>TRBV21-1|TRBJ1-6
CASITGWSPLHF
>TRBV7-9|TRBJ1-1
CASSARQEMNTEAFF
>TRBV5-1|TRBJ1-1
CASSLGTKNTEAFF
>TRBV11-2|TRBJ2-3
CASTRGGLADTQYF
>TRBV7-9|TRBJ1-2
CASSFNKNRERGYTF
>TRBV6-4|TRBJ1-2
CASSDSSRQGGTGYTF
>TRBV13|TRBJ2-5
CASSLIFGTGQETQYF
>TRBV6-2/TRBV6-3|TRBJ1-2
CASSYSTGGNYGYTF
>TRBV11-2|TRBJ2-2
CASSLDRRNTGELFF
>TRBV6-5|TRBJ2-7
CASRVTGTDPYEQYF
>TRBV7-3|TRBJ2-1
CASSYSGRGYEQFF
>TRBV24-1|TRBJ2-7
CATRNKTRSSYEQYF
>TRBV6-5|TRBJ2-2
CASSYADIPGELFF
>TRBV9|TRBJ2-7
CASSVDSREYEQYF
>TRBV19|TRBJ2-3
CASGLGGQPTDTQYF
>TRBV9|TRBJ2-7
CASSGEPQLGAYEQYF
>TRBV24-1|TRBJ2-1
CATRKQVTNEQFF
>TRBV24-1|TRBJ2-2
CATSDPGLAGRYTGELFF
>TRBV19|TRBJ1-3
CASSTGTGNTIYF
>TRBV14|TRBJ1-4
CASSQDASFRWGEKLFF
>TRBV4-3|TRBJ2-2
CASSRTSLNTGELFF